This T cell receptor (beta chain) emerged from a study of T cell responses to AZD1222 COVID-19 vaccine. Study observations and caveats: Nearly half of spike-specific TCRs reportedly target variant regions that are unmutated in the B.1.351 and B.1.1.7 variants. Vaccine-associated CD4 TCRs ranged over spike, dominating at 160-218 and 743-854. The donor cohort was predominantly white British with a female majority, and clonal diversity may have been underestimated.

Measured with immunoSEQ multiplex PCR; TCRdb has only the in-frame clones, and not every one. The table includes some 100,000 clones, just under 90% detected once. With respect to this clone: As yet, its antigen is unknown.

The CDR3 loop spans 14 amino acids. The germline CDR1 and CDR2 sequences are SNHLY and FYNNEI. V gave up 10 bases and J gave up 3 bases, with 15 bases separating them. The TCR originated in an adult in good health. The chain has TRBV2 and TRBJ2-2; D unresolved. This specimen was peripheral blood, taken on day 0 of AZD1222 vaccination. The CDR3 region is CATSFRRDTGELFF. CDR3 nucleotide sequence: TGTGCCACCTCGTTTCGTAGGGACACCGGGGAGCTGTTTTTT.